This T cell receptor (beta chain) was sequenced for a study of PD-1 blockade in classical Hodgkin lymphoma (dated by TCRdb to about 2020). As for the study more broadly: Nivolumab dosing was 3 mg/kg intravenously every 2 weeks, continuing until either disease progression or unacceptable toxicity. To define a peripheral blood immune signature of response to PD-1 blockade in classical Hodgkin lymphoma, the study combined TCR beta sequencing with CyTOF. Beyond this particular receptor, the publication reports: CD4+ but not CD8+ TCR diversity rose significantly by C4D1 (p=0.0027 vs p=0.16), most apparent in complete responders (p=0.02). Trial patients with a complete response had baseline diversity similar to that of newly diagnosed patients, while partial responders and progressors had significantly lower diversity. The study was restricted to a single clinical trial cohort, and the causes of repertoire differences, possibly disease activity or prior therapy, were left undefined. Lower diversity was observed in patients in whom nivolumab was started less than 1 year after ASCT, and these patients were excluded from later analyses so that confounding by immune reconstitution would be avoided. Baseline TCR diversity was reported as lower in newly diagnosed patients than in healthy donors, and lower still in relapsed/refractory patients.

Of note for this clone: This receptor's antigen is unknown. Base qualities are not provided; no much larger clone lies one nucleotide away.

The time point label, as the study defines it: cycle 2 day 1 (C2D1) of nivolumab. Every trial patient had relapsed after autologous stem cell transplantation, and cohorts A, B and C differed in prior brentuximab vedotin exposure. The trial cohort comprised 60 or so patients with relapsed/refractory classical Hodgkin lymphoma whose best overall responses were complete response, partial response or progressive disease. Single-agent nivolumab was administered to trial patients in the multi-cohort phase II CheckMate 205 trial. An independent review committee assessed best overall response by applying the 2007 International Working Group response criteria. Trial PBMCs were collected immediately before nivolumab initiation (C1D1) and during therapy at cycle 2 day 1 and cycle 4 day 1. Peripheral blood was collected in 8 mL Vacutainer Cell Preparation Tubes, from which PBMCs were isolated by centrifugation and then cryopreserved.

Genomic DNA was extracted with the Qiagen DNeasy kit from unsorted PBMCs and from negatively selected CD4+ and CD8+ fractions. Amplification of TCR beta CDR3 regions was done by immunoSEQ multiplex PCR with primers that anneal to V and J segments. A synthetic immune receptor repertoire was used to minimize amplification bias, and remaining bias was computationally removed after sequencing. The source study handled its data this way. Custom Python scripts were used to quantify repertoire diversity as the Shannon entropy index. The unsorted, CD4+ and CD8+ repertoires were each analyzed separately, with the exception of combined analyses, where CD4+ and CD8+ sequences were merged in silico. Clonal expansion was defined as a frequency increase of at least 2-fold after treatment compared with C1D1, and clones undetected at baseline were assigned a pseudocount of 0.5. Singleton clones were defined as clones with 0 or 1 copy at C1D1, and non-singleton clones were defined as clones with 2 or more copies. By matching protein sequences in sorted samples from the same patient, clones expanded in unsorted samples were annotated as CD4+, CD8+ or unknown. Wilcoxon tests on paired samples were used to test diversity changes from C1D1 to C4D1. Not all clones reach the TCRdb copy of this immuneACCESS table, which keeps in-frame sequences only. Checked studies attribute under half of the gap to unresolved V genes and leave the rest unexplained. V and J calls and clone size are those listed in that table; D and trimming were worked out from the DNA. The sample has some 90,000 clones on record, nearly 95% of them singletons. Roughly 2.6% of the sample is taken by the ten largest.

The germline V gene provides CDR1 MGHRA and CDR2 YSYEKL. The germline V and J ends show losses of 6 bases and 6 bases respectively, and no gene match explains 8 bases of the junction. The CDR3 measures 14 amino acids from cysteine to phenylalanine. Only the CDR3 part of the read is kept: 42 bases, read in frame from the first base. The TCR comes from a human donor with classical Hodgkin lymphoma. The source material was peripheral blood mononuclear cells (PBMCs), sampled before the second cycle of nivolumab. The V gene is TRBV4-1 and the J gene is TRBJ2-7, and 10 junctional nucleotides match TRBD2. The nucleotide sequence is TGCGCCAGCAGGAAGGGACTAGCGAGTCCCGAGCAGTACTTC. It is translated as CASRKGLASPEQYF.